These 15 T cell receptor beta chains originate from one sample sequenced in a study of blood T cell repertoires in COVID-19. Sequenced by immunoSEQ multiplex PCR; TCRdb stores in-frame clones only, minus some. The repertoire holds about 220,000 clones, with approximately 78% as singletons. The sequencing sample was made of peripheral blood. The receptors shown here come from a woman in her seventies with COVID-19, enrolled during active disease.

This chain joins TRBV5-1 and TRBJ1-4; 7 nucleotides match TRBD1. The V gene's germline CDR1 is SGHRS and CDR2 YFSETQ. With V trimmed by 0 bases and J by 8 bases, 7 bases remained unmatched. The CDR3 totals 15 residues. In DNA form, the CDR3 reads TGCGCCAGCAGCTTGGCAACAGGGGATGGGGAAAAACTGTTTTTT. Its translation is CASSLATGDGEKLFF.

V gene TRBV6-2 or TRBV6-3 combines with J gene TRBJ1-5, with D possibly being TRBD1 (6 bases). The V end was cut by 6 bases, the J end by 7 bases, with 19 bases between. Germline CDR1 is MNHEY and CDR2 is SVGEGT. This CDR3 is built from 15 residues. The DNA for the CDR3 is TGTGCCAGCAGCTATAGCGCAGGGGTCAGCCAGCCCCAGCATTTT. Its translation is CASSYSAGVSQPQHF.

V gene TRBV6-6 combines with J gene TRBJ2-7; a weak D match, TRBD2 (6 bases). CDR3 length: 16 residues. Trimming left V 10 bases short and J 3 bases short, with 25 bases between. Germline CDR1 and CDR2: MNHNY and SVGAGI (reference sequence). The CDR3 is CATTGVWARGYYEQYF. The CDR3 DNA sequence: TGTGCCACCACGGGGGTCTGGGCGCGAGGATACTACGAGCAGTACTTC.

The chain recombines TRBV27 with TRBJ1-2, with 8 positions matching TRBD1. V shed 3 bases, J shed 7 bases, and the junction held 7 bases outside the gene matches. The CDR3 sequence is 14 residues long. In germline, CDR1 is MNHEY, CDR2 SMNVEV (reference sequence). The CDR3 here is CASSLRQGSFGYTF. CDR3 in DNA: TGTGCCAGCAGTTTGAGACAGGGGTCCTTTGGCTACACCTTC.

This rearrangement joins TRBV29-1 to TRBJ1-2, with TRBD1 matching over 8 bases. The CDR3 extends over 12 amino acids. CDR1 is SQVTM and CDR2 is ANQGSEA in the germline V gene. With 7 bases clipped from V and 2 bases from J, the junction kept 3 bases outside the gene matches. The CDR3 coding sequence is TGCAGCGCCAGACAGGGGAACTATGGCTACACCTTC. Translation gives CSARQGNYGYTF.

This clone was seen only a few times. The chain employs TRBV30 and TRBJ1-5; TRBD1 aligns across 7 bases. J gave up 7 bases and V 0 bases, and 15 bases lay outside the gene matches. This CDR3 has 17 residues. Germline V gene sequence: CDR1 GTSNPN, CDR2 SVGIG (reference sequence). DNA for the CDR3: TGTGCCTGGAGTGTTTGGGGAAGAGACAGGGAAGGCCAGCCCCAGCATTTT. Protein sequence: CAWSVWGRDREGQPQHF.

V gene TRBV4-3 combines with J gene TRBJ1-2, with D tentatively TRBD1 (6 bases). CDR1 and CDR2 (germline): LGHNA, YSLEER. The V end was cut by 1 base, the J end by 0 bases, with 15 bases between. This CDR3 has 17 amino acids. In DNA form, the CDR3 reads TGCGCCAGCAGCCAAGCCTATCAGGGGCAAGCTAACTATGGCTACACCTTC. It encodes CASSQAYQGQANYGYTF.

The chain uses TRBV10-3 and TRBJ2-1, with 12 bases identical to TRBD2. The CDR3 has 20 residues. CDR1 is ENHRY and CDR2 is SYGVKD in the germline V gene. V was clipped by 7 bases and J by 7 bases; unmatched bases: 23. DNA for the CDR3: TGTGCCATCACTGCTCGAAGAGCAGCCGGACTAGCGGGATCGGAGAATGAGCAGTTCTTC. This codes for CAITARRAAGLAGSENEQFF.

The chain employs TRBV7-2 and TRBJ2-7; 14 bases align to TRBD2. Trimming cost V 3 bases and J 2 bases; bases outside gene matches: 6. The germline V gene has CDR1 SGHTA and CDR2 FQGNSA. CDR3 size: 17 residues. This chain's CDR3 is CASSFLTSGRAPYEQYF. The CDR3 bases are TGTGCCAGCAGCTTTTTGACTAGCGGGAGGGCCCCCTACGAGCAGTACTTC.

CDR3 loop: CASSAVSGGTYEQYF. For the CDR3, the DNA is TGTGCCAGCAGTGCCGTTAGCGGGGGAACCTACGAGCAGTACTTC. This chain uses TRBV27 with TRBJ2-7; the match to TRBD2 covers 9 bases. CDR3 size: 15 residues. Germline values: CDR1 MNHEY, CDR2 SMNVEV (reference sequence). After removal of 5 bases from V and 2 bases from J, the junction contained 7 bases not matched to a gene.

The chain is built from TRBV18 and TRBJ2-5; 10 bases are a match to TRBD2. CDR3 length: 16 residues. The junction had 3 bases not matched to a gene; V was cut back by 0 bases and J by 2 bases. Germline CDR1 reads KGHSH; CDR2 reads LQKENI. The CDR3 DNA follows: TGTGCCAGCTCACCACCGGAGACTAGCGGGCAAGAGACCCAGTACTTC. Its protein product is CASSPPETSGQETQYF.

The chain employs TRBV20-1 and TRBJ1-2, with D maybe TRBD1 (5 bases). Between the trimmed V and J ends, which lost 6 bases and 3 bases, there was a span of 8 bases. CDR1 and CDR2 from the germline V gene are DFQATT and SNEGSKA (reference sequence). The CDR3 contains 11 residues. CDR3 protein: CSAKTDYGYTF. CDR3 bases: TGCAGTGCCAAGACAGACTATGGCTACACCTTC.

This clone was seen only once. This sequence joins TRBV27 and TRBJ2-1; the match to TRBD1 covers 8 bases. The CDR3 runs to 16 residues. V lost 4 bases to trimming and J lost 5 bases; unmatched junction nucleotides: 10. Germline loops: CDR1 MNHEY, CDR2 SMNVEV (reference sequence). CDR3 sequence: CASSSYGTGQDNEQFF. CDR3 bases: TGTGCCAGCAGTTCATATGGGACAGGCCAAGACAATGAGCAGTTCTTC.

The rearrangement joins TRBV5-4 to TRBJ1-1, with D tentatively TRBD1 (5 bases). The CDR3 contains 15 residues. V lost 4 bases and J 1 base, leaving 14 bases between the germline ends. CDR1 is SGHNT and CDR2 is YYREEE in the germline V gene (reference sequence). The CDR3 loop reads CASSRMSTANTEAFF. For the CDR3, the DNA is TGTGCCAGCAGCCGAATGTCGACAGCGAACACTGAAGCTTTCTTT.

This clone was seen a few times. This chain links TRBV11-2 with TRBJ2-7; perhaps TRBD2 as D (5 bases). Between the trimmed V and J ends, which lost 2 bases and 0 bases, there was a span of 8 bases. This CDR3 spans 14 amino acids. CDR1 and CDR2 from the germline V gene are SGHAT and FQNNGV. CDR3 nucleotides: TGTGCCAGCAGCTTACCCCGGGGCTCCTACGAGCAGTACTTC. It encodes CASSLPRGSYEQYF.